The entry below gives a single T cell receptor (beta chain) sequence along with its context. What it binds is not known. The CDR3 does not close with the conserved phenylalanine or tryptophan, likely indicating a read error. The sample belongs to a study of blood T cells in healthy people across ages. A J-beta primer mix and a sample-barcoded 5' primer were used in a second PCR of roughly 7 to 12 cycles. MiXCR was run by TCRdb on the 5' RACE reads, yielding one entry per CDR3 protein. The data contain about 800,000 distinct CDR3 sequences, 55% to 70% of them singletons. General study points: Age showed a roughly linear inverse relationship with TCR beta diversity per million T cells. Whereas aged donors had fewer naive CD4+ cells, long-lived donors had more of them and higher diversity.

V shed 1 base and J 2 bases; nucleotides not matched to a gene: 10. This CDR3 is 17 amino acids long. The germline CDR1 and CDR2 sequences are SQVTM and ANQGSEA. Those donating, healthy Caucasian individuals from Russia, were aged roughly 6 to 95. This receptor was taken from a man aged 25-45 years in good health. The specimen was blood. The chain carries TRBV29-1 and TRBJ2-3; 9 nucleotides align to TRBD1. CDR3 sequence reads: CSVEVGYGTGSTDTQYY. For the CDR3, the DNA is TGCAGCGTTGAAGTAGGGTACGGGACAGGGTCCACAGATACGCAGTATTAT.